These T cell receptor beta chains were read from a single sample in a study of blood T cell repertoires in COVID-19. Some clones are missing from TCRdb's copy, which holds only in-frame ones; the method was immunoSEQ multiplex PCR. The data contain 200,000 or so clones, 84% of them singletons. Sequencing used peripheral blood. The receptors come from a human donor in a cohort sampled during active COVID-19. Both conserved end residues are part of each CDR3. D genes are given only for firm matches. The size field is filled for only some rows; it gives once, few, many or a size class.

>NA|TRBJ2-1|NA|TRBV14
CASSQDRGTYNEQFF
TGTGCCAGCAGCCAAGACCGGGGGACCTACAATGAGCAGTTCTTC
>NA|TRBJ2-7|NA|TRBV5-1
CASSGDSDSYEQYF
TGCGCCAGCAGCGGCGACAGCGACTCCTACGAGCAGTACTTC
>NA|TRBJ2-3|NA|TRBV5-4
CASRPPGLNTDTQYF
TGTGCCAGCAGGCCGCCGGGACTTAACACAGATACGCAGTATTTT
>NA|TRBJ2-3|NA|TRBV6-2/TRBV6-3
CASSYYGVGTDTQYF
TGTGCCAGCAGTTATTACGGGGTGGGCACAGATACGCAGTATTTT
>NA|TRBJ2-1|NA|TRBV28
CASSFAGAQYNEQFF
TGTGCCAGCAGTTTTGCGGGGGCCCAGTACAATGAGCAGTTCTTC
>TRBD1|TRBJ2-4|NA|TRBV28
CASRQGLIAKNIQYF
TGTGCCAGCAGACAGGGGCTTATAGCCAAAAACATTCAGTACTTC
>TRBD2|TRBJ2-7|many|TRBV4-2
CASSQVGTSGSSYEQYF
TGTGCCAGCAGCCAAGTCGGGACTAGCGGGAGCTCCTACGAGCAGTACTTC
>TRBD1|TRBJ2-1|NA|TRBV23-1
CAGETGTGIGEQFF
TGCGCCGGAGAAACCGGGACAGGGATCGGTGAGCAGTTCTTC
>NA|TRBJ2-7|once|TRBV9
CASSVGFSSTAYEQYF
TGTGCCAGCAGCGTAGGTTTCTCGTCCACAGCCTACGAGCAGTACTTC
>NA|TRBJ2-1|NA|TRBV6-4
CASSSTPDNEQFF
TGTGCCAGCTCTTCGACTCCGGACAATGAGCAGTTCTTC
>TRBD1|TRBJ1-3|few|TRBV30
CAWRVQGTSGNTIYF
TGTGCCTGGAGGGTACAGGGGACCTCTGGAAACACCATATATTTT
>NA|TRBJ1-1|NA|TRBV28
CASTKATGTVRAFF
TGTGCCAGCACCAAAGCGACAGGCACGGTTCGAGCTTTCTTT
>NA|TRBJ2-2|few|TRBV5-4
CASSLGETRELFF
TGTGCCAGCAGCTTGGGCGAAACCAGGGAGCTGTTTTTT
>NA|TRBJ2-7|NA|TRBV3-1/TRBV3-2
CASSPTRNQQYF
TGTGCCAGCAGCCCCACTAGGAACCAGCAGTACTTC
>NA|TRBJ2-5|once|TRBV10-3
CAITLKQETQYF
TGTGCCATCACCCTAAAACAAGAGACCCAGTACTTC
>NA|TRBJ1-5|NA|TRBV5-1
CASSFDRSPNQPQHF
TGCGCCAGCAGCTTTGACAGGTCCCCCAATCAGCCCCAGCATTTT
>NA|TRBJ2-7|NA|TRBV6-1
CASSEVPPFSSYEQYF
TGTGCCAGCAGTGAAGTACCGCCCTTTAGCTCCTACGAGCAGTACTTC
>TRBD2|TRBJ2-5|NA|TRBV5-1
CASSLPGGETQYF
TGCGCCAGCAGCTTGCCGGGGGGAGAGACCCAGTACTTC
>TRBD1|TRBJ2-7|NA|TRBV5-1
CASSLKGASYEQYF
TGCGCCAGCAGCTTGAAGGGGGCGTCTTACGAGCAGTACTTC
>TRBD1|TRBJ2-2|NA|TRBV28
CASSRGQLNTGELFF
TGTGCCAGCAGTCGGGGACAGCTCAACACCGGGGAGCTGTTTTTT
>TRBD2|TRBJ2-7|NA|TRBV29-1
CSVEVGTSEQYF
TGCAGCGTTGAGGTAGGGACTAGCGAGCAGTACTTC
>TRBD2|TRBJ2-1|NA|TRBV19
CASSSLAGGDDEQFF
TGTGCCAGTAGTAGTCTAGCGGGAGGGGACGATGAGCAGTTCTTC
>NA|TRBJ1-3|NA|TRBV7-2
CASSLRTASGNTIYF
TGTGCCAGCAGCTTAAGGACAGCGAGCGGAAACACCATATATTTT
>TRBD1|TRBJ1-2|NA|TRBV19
CASRTSGQGNGYTF
TGTGCCAGTAGAACATCGGGACAGGGGAACGGCTACACCTTC
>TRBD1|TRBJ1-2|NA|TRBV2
CASSARQGNYGYTF
TGTGCCAGCAGCGCCCGACAGGGAAACTATGGCTACACCTTC
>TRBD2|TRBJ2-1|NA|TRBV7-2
CASRWTSGNNEQFF
TGTGCCAGCAGGTGGACTAGCGGGAACAATGAGCAGTTCTTC
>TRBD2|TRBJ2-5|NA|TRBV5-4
CASSPGGGGQETQYF
TGTGCCAGCAGCCCCGGGGGGGGCGGCCAAGAGACCCAGTACTTC
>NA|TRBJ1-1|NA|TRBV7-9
CASSLESRGKAFF
TGTGCCAGCAGCTTAGAGTCCCGAGGTAAAGCTTTCTTT